The T cell receptor beta chain described here comes from a study of cytomegalovirus exposure and HLA in healthy donors. Study conclusions and caveats: Earlier findings revealed that most TCR beta V segments proved productive either about 87% or about 30% of the time. A later analysis found that most CMV-associated TCR beta chains appeared HLA-restricted. A missense variant in DCLRE1C was later tied to TCR beta V- and J-gene trimming. Later, an analysis found that common viral pathogens appeared to be linked with several of the most significant clusters.

The primer mix had 60 Vbeta and 13 Jbeta primers. Measured with immunoSEQ multiplex PCR; TCRdb has only the in-frame clones, and not every one. The top ten hold more than 2.5% of the sample, which has roughly 130,000 clones, 80% seen once. Germline CDR1 SGHNT, CDR2 YYREEE (reference sequence). The CDR3 runs to 12 residues. V was pared by 9 bases and J by 3 bases, with 4 bases of the junction left unmatched. With regard to this clone: The antigen is undetermined.

The TCR comes from a male donor in good health and CMV-seronegative. Material for sequencing was PBMCs. The chain carries TRBV5-4 and TRBJ2-5, with 8 positions matching TRBD1. Here the CDR3 reads CATGTGEETQYF. As DNA, the CDR3 is TGTGCCACCGGGACAGGAGAAGAGACCCAGTACTTC.